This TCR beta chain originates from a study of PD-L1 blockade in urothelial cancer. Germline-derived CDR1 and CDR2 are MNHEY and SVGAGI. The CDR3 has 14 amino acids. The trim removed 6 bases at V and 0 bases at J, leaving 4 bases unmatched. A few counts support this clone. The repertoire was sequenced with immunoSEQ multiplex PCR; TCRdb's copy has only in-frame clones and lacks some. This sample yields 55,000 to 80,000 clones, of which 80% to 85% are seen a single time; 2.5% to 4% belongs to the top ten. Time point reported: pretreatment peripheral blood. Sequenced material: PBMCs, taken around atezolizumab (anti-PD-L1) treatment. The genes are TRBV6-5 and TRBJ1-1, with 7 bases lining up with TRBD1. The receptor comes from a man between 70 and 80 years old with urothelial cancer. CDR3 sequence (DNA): TGTGCCAGCAGACCCGGACAGGTGAACACTGAAGCTTTCTTT. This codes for CASRPGQVNTEAFF.